This T cell receptor beta chain was observed in a study of CD8+ T cells in alopecia areata. Overall study context: The study gave tofacitinib for 6 to 18 months, then 6 months off drug. Overall study results and limits: Administration of tofacitinib significantly diminished scalp clonality and expanded CD8+ clones within the top 100. Baseline CD8+ expansion's link to response remains uncertain, as there was one nonresponder.

This clone was detected only once. Its antigen is as yet unknown. RNA was extracted and reverse transcribed into cDNA as the sequencing template. Libraries were prepared by immunoSEQ multiplex PCR; TCRdb keeps only in-frame clonotypes and omits some of them. The table records around 190,000 clones, 64% of them present only once. As for treatment: oral pan-JAK inhibitor, 5-10 mg twice daily. It was from PBMCs that CD4+ and CD8+ T cells were sorted. The sample here was CD4+ T cells sorted from blood, taken at week 4, from a patient treated with tofacitinib. The sequence came from a human donor with alopecia areata.

CDR3 amino acids: CASRASTGTYEQYF. The CDR3 DNA follows: TGTGCCAGCAGGGCCTCCACAGGGACCTACGAGCAGTACTTC. The V and J genes are TRBV27 and TRBJ2-7; perhaps TRBD1 as D (6 bases). This CDR3 is 14 amino acids long. The germline gives CDR1 MNHEY, CDR2 SMNVEV (reference sequence). V dropped 6 bases and J dropped 2 bases, with 14 bases sitting between them.